This TCR beta chain is drawn from a study of blood T cell repertoires in COVID-19. Study overall: Samples representing acute and convalescent COVID-19 were sourced from the United States, Italy and Spain. PBMCs, B-cell-depleted T cells, or T cells were the source of the cDNA or gDNA that made up the material.

Trimming pared 4 bases from V and 5 bases from J, leaving 12 bases between. The CDR3 consists of 13 residues. Germline V CDR1 and CDR2: SGHKS, YYEKEE (reference sequence). Assay used: immunoSEQ multiplex PCR; TCRdb lists only in-frame clones, some missing. This sample yields roughly 220,000 clones, of which more than 80% are seen a single time; 7.5% belongs to the top ten. Sequences were obtained from peripheral blood. The chain has TRBV5-5 and TRBJ1-1; D is unclear. The source is an elderly woman with COVID-19, enrolled during active disease. The CDR3 coding sequence is TGTGCCAGCAGCAATAGCGGGCAAACTGAAGCTTTCTTT. Amino acids: CASSNSGQTEAFF.